The source of this T cell receptor beta chain is a study of CD8 T cells in Susac syndrome. Sequencing targeted TCR beta in T cells from blood (CD8+ and CD4+). The multiple sclerosis controls were treatment-naive patients affected by stable or active relapsing-remitting disease. It was negative isolation that provided the CD8+ and CD4+ T cells, whereas TEMRA cells were enriched by FACS. An input of about 0.5 to 1 ug of RNA was subjected to reverse transcription using random hexamers. TCR beta CDR3 was amplified by immunoSEQ covering 54 Vbeta and 13 Jbeta. MiXCR, applied by TCRdb to the immunoSEQ multiplex PCR reads, yields one record per CDR3 protein. Of about 400,000 distinct CDR3 sequences listed, more than 80% are singletons. The V segment lost 7 bases and the J segment 5 bases; nucleotides outside the gene matches: 12. This CDR3 spans 14 amino acids. Germline lookup yields CDR1 SGHNT and CDR2 YYREEE (reference sequence).

The receptor's source is a human donor with multiple sclerosis. The chain employs TRBV5-4 and TRBJ2-7; 7 positions agree with TRBD1. The sample was CD8+ T cells from PBMCs. CDR3 sequence (DNA): TGTGCCAGCGGACGACAGGGCGCTGTACACGAGCAGTACTTC. This gives the protein CASGRQGAVHEQYF.